Shown below are 24 T cell receptor beta chains from a single sample sequenced in a study of fetal regulatory T cell absence and autoimmunity. Only in-frame clones appear in the TCRdb table, and some are missing; sequencing was by immunoSEQ multiplex PCR. The sample has around 100,000 clones; approximately 75% are singletons. Sequenced material: pancreas tissue. The receptors originated from a male donor with IPEX syndrome.

V and J are TRBV5-1 and TRBJ1-2; weak D call: TRBD1 (6 bases). This CDR3 has 15 amino acids. V was shortened by 0 bases and J by 6 bases, with 15 bases between the two germline ends. Germline V gene data show CDR1 as SGHRS and CDR2 as YFSETQ. The CDR3 here is CASSLAFVRGNGYTF. The CDR3 DNA is TGCGCCAGCAGCTTGGCCTTCGTCAGGGGCAATGGCTACACCTTC.

The chain couples TRBV2 to TRBJ2-7; D is possibly TRBD2 (6 bases). Germline-derived CDR1 and CDR2 are SNHLY and FYNNEI. Trimming took off 10 bases at V and 6 bases at J, with 19 bases between the two ends. This CDR3 comprises 13 residues. The CDR3 region has the DNA TGTGCCACCTGGCGGGGAGCAGGCCTCGAGCAGTACTTC. It yields the protein CATWRGAGLEQYF.

The chain recombines TRBV6-6 with TRBJ1-1; D is possibly TRBD1 (5 bases). The V gene's germline CDR1 is MNHNY and CDR2 SVGAGI (reference sequence). Trimming left V 2 bases short and J 4 bases short, with 14 bases between. CDR3 length equals 15 residues. In DNA form, the CDR3 reads TGTGCCAGCAGTTACGGGTCCGGAGGGACCACTGAAGCTTTCTTT. As protein: CASSYGSGGTTEAFF.

This chain links TRBV18 with TRBJ2-7; the D gene is possibly TRBD1 (5 bases). This CDR3 comprises 13 residues. In germline, CDR1 is KGHSH, CDR2 LQKENI. Trimming took 0 bases from V and 5 from J, leaving 8 bases between them. The CDR3, as DNA: TGTGCCAGCTCACCACCGTGGGGCAACGAGCAGTACTTC. As protein: CASSPPWGNEQYF.

V and J are TRBV15 and TRBJ2-3, with TRBD2 matching 9 bases. The CDR3 runs 18 residues. Trimming took 0 bases from V and 6 from J; bases not matched to a gene: 13. Germline assignment: CDR1 LNHNV and CDR2 YYDKDF (reference sequence). The CDR3 region is CATSRDFGGLAGRDTQYF. CDR3 sequence (DNA): TGTGCCACCAGCAGAGATTTTGGGGGTCTAGCGGGACGGGATACGCAGTATTTT.

Only one count was recorded for this clone. V is TRBV9 and J is TRBJ1-4; D possibly corresponds to TRBD1 (6 bases). Between the trimmed V and J ends, which lost 3 bases and 3 bases, there was a span of 15 bases. The CDR3 has 16 residues. CDR1 is SGDLS and CDR2 is YYNGEE in the germline V gene. The CDR3: CASSANTGLANEKLFF. The CDR3 coding sequence is TGTGCCAGCAGCGCAAATACAGGGTTGGCTAATGAAAAACTGTTTTTT.

The chain employs TRBV7-9 and TRBJ2-3; no clear D gene. Germline V gene lookup returns CDR1 SEHNR and CDR2 FQNEAQ (reference sequence). The CDR3 spans 14 residues. The germline V and J ends were trimmed by 3 bases and 0 bases, with 7 bases remaining between them. In DNA, the CDR3 is TGTGCCAGCAGCTTCACTCTTAGCACAGATACGCAGTATTTT. This sequence encodes CASSFTLSTDTQYF.

This CDR3 reads CASSVGHYNSPLHF. The DNA of the CDR3 is TGTGCCAGCAGCGTAGGACACTATAATTCACCCCTCCACTTT. This chain joins TRBV9 and TRBJ1-6; the D is unclear. The CDR3 has 14 residues. Germline V gives CDR1 SGDLS, CDR2 YYNGEE. Between the trimmed V and J ends, which lost 0 bases and 3 bases, there was a span of 4 bases.

Here the CDR3 reads CASSPRTSGSSYNEQFF. The CDR3 coding sequence is TGTGCCAGCAGCCCACGGACAAGCGGGAGTTCCTACAATGAGCAGTTCTTC. The chain carries TRBV4-2 and TRBJ2-1, with TRBD2 matching 8 bases. J gave up 1 base and V 4 bases, and 9 bases lay outside the gene matches. The V gene's germline CDR1 is LGHNA and CDR2 YNFKEQ. The CDR3 has 17 residues.

The chain uses TRBV6-6 and TRBJ1-2; maybe TRBD1 (5 bases). Trimming took off 6 bases at V and 8 bases at J, with 16 bases between the two ends. The CDR3 covers 13 residues. Germline V gene lookup returns CDR1 MNHNY and CDR2 SVGAGI (reference sequence). The CDR3 loop is CASSPGRGGGYTF. The CDR3, as DNA: TGTGCCAGCAGCCCGGGGAGGGGAGGGGGCTACACCTTC.

This clone came up once. The chain combines TRBV23-1 with TRBJ1-1; TRBD1 matches 8 bases. TRBV23-1 is an open reading frame, and its role is uncertain. The CDR3 has 16 amino acids. Trimming at V came to 1 base and at J to 3 bases, leaving 7 bases not matched to a gene. CDR3 sequence reads: CASSQYSDREDTEAFF. The CDR3, as DNA: TGCGCCAGCAGTCAATACTCGGACAGGGAGGACACTGAAGCTTTCTTT.

This chain links TRBV5-1 with TRBJ1-4, with 10 nucleotides matching TRBD1. The CDR3 sequence is 15 residues long. Germline-derived CDR1 and CDR2 are SGHRS and YFSETQ. The ends lost 4 bases at V and 8 bases at J; junction bases unmatched: 8. The CDR3 DNA is TGCGCCAGCAGCACCCACCCGGGACAGGGGGAAAAACTGTTTTTT. It is translated as CASSTHPGQGEKLFF.

The chain carries TRBV6-6 and TRBJ2-1; TRBD2 agrees at 9 bases. Germline V gene data show CDR1 as MNHNY and CDR2 as SVGAGI (reference sequence). This CDR3 is built from 15 residues. V trimming: 2 bases; J trimming: 9 bases; junction bases outside the gene matches: 8. CDR3 residues: CASSYERTSVGEQFF. The DNA of the CDR3 is TGTGCCAGCAGTTACGAAAGGACTAGCGTTGGTGAGCAGTTCTTC.

The V and J genes are TRBV7-9 and TRBJ2-5; D is unresolved. CDR1 is SEHNR, CDR2 FQNEAQ, per germline (reference sequence). The germline V and J ends were trimmed by 4 bases and 0 bases, with 9 bases remaining between them. The CDR3 runs to 14 residues. This CDR3 reads CASSSPLNQETQYF. In DNA, the CDR3 is TGTGCCAGCAGCTCCCCCTTAAACCAAGAGACCCAGTACTTC. The complete variable domain, with remaining parts taken from reference TRBV7-9 and TRBJ2-5, reads DTGVSQNPRHKITKRGQNVTFRCDPISEHNRLYWYRQTLGQGPEFLTYFQNEAQLEKSRLLSDRFSAERPKGSFSTLEIQRTEQGDSAMYLCASSSPLNQETQYFGPGTRLLVL.

This rearrangement joins TRBV5-1 to TRBJ2-7; D gene uncertain. Germline CDR1 is SGHRS and CDR2 is YFSETQ. This CDR3 region has 16 residues. Deletions cut 0 bases from V and 3 bases from J, with 16 bases between. This CDR3 is CASSLEYAGTGYEQYF. As DNA, the CDR3 is TGCGCCAGCAGCTTGGAGTACGCCGGTACGGGCTACGAGCAGTACTTC.

Remarks on this clone: No DNA is shown, since the ends of the CDR3 on it are uncertain; the CDR3 is the one TCRdb lists. The chain joins TRBV6-6 to TRBJ2-3; the table assigns TRBD1, which was not confirmed against the DNA. The CDR3 totals 14 residues, both ends included. Germline lookup yields CDR1 MNHNY and CDR2 SVGAGI (reference sequence). CDR3 in amino acids: CASSRWGSGTKTYF.

The chain recombines TRBV13 with TRBJ1-2; 9 bases line up with TRBD1. Germline loops: CDR1 PRHDT, CDR2 FYEKMQ (reference sequence). This CDR3 is 14 amino acids long. The J segment lost 7 bases and the V segment lost 5 bases, leaving 8 bases of the junction unmatched. The CDR3 protein is CASSADRGGLGYTF. The DNA of the CDR3 is TGTGCCAGCAGCGCGGACAGGGGAGGTCTTGGCTACACCTTC. The full variable domain, in which reference TRBV13 and TRBJ1-2 provide the parts outside the CDR3, is AAGVIQSPRHLIKEKRETATLKCYPIPRHDTVYWYQQGPGQDPQFLISFYEKMQSDKGSIPDRFSAQQFSDYHSELNMSSLELGDSALYFCASSADRGGLGYTFGSGTRLTVV.

This clone was detected a few times. The rearrangement uses TRBV12-5 and TRBJ1-2; D not certain. The CDR3 length is 10 residues. Per germline, CDR1 LGHNT and CDR2 FRNRAP. Trimming removed 5 bases at V and 13 bases at J, with 11 bases between. The CDR3 region has the DNA TGTGCTAGTGGTCCCTCCCCGGCCACCTTC. Translated, it gives CASGPSPATF.

The J gene is TRBJ2-5, the V gene TRBV6-5, with D perhaps given as TRBD1 or TRBD2 (5 bases each). Germline V gives CDR1 MNHEY, CDR2 SVGAGI. CDR3 length: 12 residues. Trimming removed 4 bases from V and 5 bases from J, with 8 bases in between. CDR3 DNA sequence: TGTGCCAGCAGTTTCGAGGGGGAGACCCAGTACTTC. It yields the protein CASSFEGETQYF.

The genes are TRBV11-2 and TRBJ2-2; D unclear. There are 14 residues in the CDR3. The V gene's germline CDR1 is SGHAT and CDR2 FQNNGV. The ends were cut back, 3 bases at V and 4 bases at J, with 9 bases in the middle. The CDR3 nucleotides read TGTGCCAGCAGCTTCGGCATGCGCACCGGGGAGCTGTTTTTT. This gives the protein CASSFGMRTGELFF.

This clone has a single count. The V call is TRBV30, the J call TRBJ2-2; possible D gene TRBD1, 5 bases. V was pared by 7 bases and J by 5 bases, with 17 bases between. CDR1 GTSNPN and CDR2 SVGIG come from the germline V gene (reference sequence). There are 14 residues in the CDR3. The CDR3 is CASPHQGRTGELFF. The CDR3 nucleotides read TGTGCCTCCCCACACCAGGGAAGGACCGGGGAGCTGTTTTTT.

The gene calls are TRBV6-5 and TRBJ1-1; TRBD1 matches 7 bases. Unmatched junction bases numbered 5, after V lost 5 bases and J lost 8 bases. Germline lookup yields CDR1 MNHEY and CDR2 SVGAGI. The CDR3 has 12 residues. The CDR3 nucleotides read TGTGCCAGCAGTACCTTCAGGGGGGAAGCTTTCTTT. Amino acid sequence: CASSTFRGEAFF.

This clone appeared many times. The V gene is TRBV21-1, the J gene TRBJ1-4; the DNA was not used to check the table's D call, TRBD1. TRBV21-1 constitutes a pseudogene. This CDR3 has 16 amino acids. The CDR3 DNA reads as TGTGCCAGCAGCAAAGGACCGTGGGGACACGGTGAAAAACTGTTTTTT. It translates to CASSKGPWGHGEKLFF.

This rearrangement joins TRBV5-1 to TRBJ2-7; D unresolved. This CDR3 region has 13 residues. With 0 bases removed from V and 3 bases from J, the gap between germline ends came to 7 bases. Germline CDR1 SGHRS, CDR2 YFSETQ. The CDR3 spells CASSLGRIYEQYF. DNA for the CDR3: TGCGCCAGCAGCTTGGGGCGAATCTACGAGCAGTACTTC. Full variable domain (remainder filled in from reference TRBV5-1 and TRBJ2-7): KAGVTQTPRYLIKTRGQQVTLSCSPISGHRSVSWYQQTPGQGLQFLFEYFSETQRNKGNFPGRFSGRQFSNSRSEMNVSTLELGDSALYLCASSLGRIYEQYFGPGTRLTVT.